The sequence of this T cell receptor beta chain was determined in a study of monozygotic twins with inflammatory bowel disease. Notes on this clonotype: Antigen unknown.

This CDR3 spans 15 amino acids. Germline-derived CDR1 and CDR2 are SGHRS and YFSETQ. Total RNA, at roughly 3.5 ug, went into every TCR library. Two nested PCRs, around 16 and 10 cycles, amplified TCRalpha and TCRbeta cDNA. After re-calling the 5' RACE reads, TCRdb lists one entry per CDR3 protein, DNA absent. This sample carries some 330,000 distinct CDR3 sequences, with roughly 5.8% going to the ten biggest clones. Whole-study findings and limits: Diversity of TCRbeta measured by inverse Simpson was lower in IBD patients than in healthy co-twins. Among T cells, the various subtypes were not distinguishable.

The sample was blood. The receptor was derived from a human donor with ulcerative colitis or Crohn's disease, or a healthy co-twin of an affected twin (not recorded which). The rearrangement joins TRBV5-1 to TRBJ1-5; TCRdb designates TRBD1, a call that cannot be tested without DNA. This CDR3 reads CASSLAGGGGQPQHF.